In this sample, the clone carrying this T cell receptor beta chain turned up a few times. Its specificity is unknown. The sample belongs to a study of vaccination and CD4 T cells after COVID-19. Broader study findings: In convalescent patients, 304 of 307 vaccine-specific clones were spike mono-reactive.

Time point: late sampling 161 to 241 days after vaccination in three convalescent patients. Treatment noted: roughly nine-day PBMC culture with coronavirus spike peptide pools or control peptides (ViraFEST assay). Germline V gene lookup returns CDR1 DFQATT and CDR2 SNEGSKA (reference sequence). The CDR3 loop spans 17 amino acids. J was trimmed by 7 bases and V by 5 bases; bases with no gene match: 19. The Oncomine TCR Beta short-read assay generated sequence data from the DNA of cultured CD4+ T cells. MiXCR, applied by TCRdb to the PCR reads, yields one record per CDR3 protein. The sample gives around 23,000 distinct CDR3 sequences, roughly 44% of which show up once; around 4.9% is in the top ten.

The material sequenced was CD4+ T cells from blood, cultured in vitro, taken about 7 months after SARS-CoV-2 vaccination. V and J are TRBV20-1 and TRBJ2-4; 8 bases match TRBD2. The TCR comes from a human donor who had recovered from COVID-19. The CDR3 protein is CSAPQGREEIAYNIQYF. CDR3 in DNA: TGCAGTGCTCCCCAGGGGCGGGAGGAAATAGCGTACAACATTCAGTACTTC.